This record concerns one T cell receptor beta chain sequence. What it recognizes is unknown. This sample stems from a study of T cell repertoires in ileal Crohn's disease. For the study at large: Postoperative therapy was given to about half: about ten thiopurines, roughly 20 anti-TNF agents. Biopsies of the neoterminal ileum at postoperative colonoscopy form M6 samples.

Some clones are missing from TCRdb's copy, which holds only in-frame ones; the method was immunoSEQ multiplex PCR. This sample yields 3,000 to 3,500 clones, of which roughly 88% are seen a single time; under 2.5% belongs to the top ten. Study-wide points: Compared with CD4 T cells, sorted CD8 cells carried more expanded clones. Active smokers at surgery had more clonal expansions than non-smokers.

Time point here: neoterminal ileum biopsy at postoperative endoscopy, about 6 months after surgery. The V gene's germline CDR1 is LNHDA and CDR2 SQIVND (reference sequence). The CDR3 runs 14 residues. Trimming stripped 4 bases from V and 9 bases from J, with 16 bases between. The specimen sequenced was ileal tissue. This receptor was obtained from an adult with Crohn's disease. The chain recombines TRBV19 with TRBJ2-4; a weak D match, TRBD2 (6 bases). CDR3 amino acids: CASSSSVGGGIQYF. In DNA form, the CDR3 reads TGTGCCAGTAGTAGTTCGGTGGGGGGTGGCATTCAGTACTTC.